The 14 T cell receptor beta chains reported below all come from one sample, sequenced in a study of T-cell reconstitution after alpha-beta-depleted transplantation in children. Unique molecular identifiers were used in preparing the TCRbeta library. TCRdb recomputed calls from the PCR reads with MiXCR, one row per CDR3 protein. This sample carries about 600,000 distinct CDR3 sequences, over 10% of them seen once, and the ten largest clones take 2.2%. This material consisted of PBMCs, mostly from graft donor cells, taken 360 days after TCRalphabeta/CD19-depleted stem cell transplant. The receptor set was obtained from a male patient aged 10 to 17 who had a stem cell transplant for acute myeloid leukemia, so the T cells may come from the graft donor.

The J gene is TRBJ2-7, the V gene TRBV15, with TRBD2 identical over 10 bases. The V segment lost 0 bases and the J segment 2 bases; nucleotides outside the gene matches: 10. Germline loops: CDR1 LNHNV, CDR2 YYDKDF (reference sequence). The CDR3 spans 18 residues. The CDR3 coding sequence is TGTGCCACCAGCAGAGATCGAAATATGCTAGCGGGAGCCTACGAGCAGTACTTC. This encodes CATSRDRNMLAGAYEQYF.

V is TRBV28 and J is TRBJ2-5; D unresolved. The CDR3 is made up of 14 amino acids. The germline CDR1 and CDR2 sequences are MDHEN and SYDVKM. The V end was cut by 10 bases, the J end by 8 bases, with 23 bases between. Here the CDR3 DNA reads TGTGCCACCGAGTCAACCGGACGCAAGAGAACCCAGTACTTC. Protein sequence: CATESTGRKRTQYF.

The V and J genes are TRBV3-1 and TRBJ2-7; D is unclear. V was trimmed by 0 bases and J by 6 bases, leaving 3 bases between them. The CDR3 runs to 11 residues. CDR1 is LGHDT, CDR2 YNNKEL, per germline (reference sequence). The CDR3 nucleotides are TGTGCCAGCAGCCAAGACTGCGAGCAGTACTTC. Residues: CASSQDCEQYF.

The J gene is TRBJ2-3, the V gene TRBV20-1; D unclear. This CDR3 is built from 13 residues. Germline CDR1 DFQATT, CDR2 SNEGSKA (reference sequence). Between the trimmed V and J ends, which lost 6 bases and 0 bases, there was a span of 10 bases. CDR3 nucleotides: TGCAGTGCAACACGGACGAGCACAGATACGCAGTATTTT. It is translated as CSATRTSTDTQYF.

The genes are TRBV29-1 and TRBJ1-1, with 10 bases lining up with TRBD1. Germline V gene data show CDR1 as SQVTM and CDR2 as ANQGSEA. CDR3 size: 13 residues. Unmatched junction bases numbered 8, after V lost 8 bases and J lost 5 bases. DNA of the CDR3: TGCAGCTCGGACAGGGGGGCGGGTACTGAAGCTTTCTTT. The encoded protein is CSSDRGAGTEAFF.

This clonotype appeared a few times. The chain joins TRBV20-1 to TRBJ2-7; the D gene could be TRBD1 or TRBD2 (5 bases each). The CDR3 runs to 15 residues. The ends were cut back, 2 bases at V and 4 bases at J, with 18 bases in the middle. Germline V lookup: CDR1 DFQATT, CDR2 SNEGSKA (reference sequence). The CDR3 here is CSARRDLEIRYEQYF. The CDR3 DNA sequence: TGCAGTGCTAGAAGGGACCTCGAAATAAGGTACGAGCAGTACTTC.

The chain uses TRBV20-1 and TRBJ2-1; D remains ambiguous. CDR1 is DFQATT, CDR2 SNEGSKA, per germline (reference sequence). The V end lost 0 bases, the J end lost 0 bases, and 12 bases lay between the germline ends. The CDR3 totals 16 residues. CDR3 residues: CSARDPGLASYNEQFF. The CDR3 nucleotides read TGCAGTGCTAGAGATCCCGGCTTGGCCTCCTACAATGAGCAGTTCTTC.

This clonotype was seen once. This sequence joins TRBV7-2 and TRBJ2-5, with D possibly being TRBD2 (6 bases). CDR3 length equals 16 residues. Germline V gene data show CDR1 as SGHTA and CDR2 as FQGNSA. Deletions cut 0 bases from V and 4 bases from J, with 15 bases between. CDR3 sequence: CASSLAAGIWAETQYF. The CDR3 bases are TGTGCCAGCAGCTTAGCGGCGGGGATTTGGGCAGAGACCCAGTACTTC.

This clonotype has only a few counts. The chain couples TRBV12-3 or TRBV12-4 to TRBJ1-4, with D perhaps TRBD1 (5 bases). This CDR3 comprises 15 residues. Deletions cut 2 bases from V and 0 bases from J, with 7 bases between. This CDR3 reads CASSLSGTTNEKLFF. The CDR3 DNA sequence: TGTGCCAGCAGTTTATCAGGGACAACTAATGAAAAACTGTTTTTT.

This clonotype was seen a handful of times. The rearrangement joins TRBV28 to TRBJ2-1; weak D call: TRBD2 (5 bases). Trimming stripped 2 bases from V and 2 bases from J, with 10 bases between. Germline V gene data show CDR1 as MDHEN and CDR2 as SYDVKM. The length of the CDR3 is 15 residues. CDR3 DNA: TGTGCCAGCAGTTTACCCCCCGGGACCTACAATGAGCAGTTCTTC. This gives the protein CASSLPPGTYNEQFF.

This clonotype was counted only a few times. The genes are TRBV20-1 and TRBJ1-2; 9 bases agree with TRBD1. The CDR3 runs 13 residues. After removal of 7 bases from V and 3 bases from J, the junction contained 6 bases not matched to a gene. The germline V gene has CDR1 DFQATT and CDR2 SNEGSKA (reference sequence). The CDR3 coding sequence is TGCAGTGTCTTCCGGGACAGGGACTATGGCTACACCTTC. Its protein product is CSVFRDRDYGYTF.

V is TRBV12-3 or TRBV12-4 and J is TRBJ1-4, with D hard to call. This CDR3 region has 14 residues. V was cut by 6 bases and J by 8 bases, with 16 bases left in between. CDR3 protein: CASSLAPPGEKLFF. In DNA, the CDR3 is TGTGCCAGCAGCCTAGCTCCCCCGGGCGAAAAACTGTTTTTT.

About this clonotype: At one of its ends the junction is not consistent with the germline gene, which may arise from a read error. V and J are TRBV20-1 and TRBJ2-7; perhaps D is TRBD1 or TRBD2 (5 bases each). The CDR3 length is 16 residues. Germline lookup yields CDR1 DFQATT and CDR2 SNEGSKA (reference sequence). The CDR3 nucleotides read TGCTGTGCTAGAGATCCCTTGAGACAGCGGAGCATCGAGAACTACTTC. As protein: CCARDPLRQRSIENYF.

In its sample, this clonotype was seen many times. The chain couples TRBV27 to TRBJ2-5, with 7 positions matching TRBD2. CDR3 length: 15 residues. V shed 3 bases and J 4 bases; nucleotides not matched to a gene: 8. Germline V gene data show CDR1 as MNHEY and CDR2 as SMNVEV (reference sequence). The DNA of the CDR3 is TGTGCCAGCAGTTTCTTTGCGGGAGTAGGAGAGACCCAGTACTTC. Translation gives CASSFFAGVGETQYF.